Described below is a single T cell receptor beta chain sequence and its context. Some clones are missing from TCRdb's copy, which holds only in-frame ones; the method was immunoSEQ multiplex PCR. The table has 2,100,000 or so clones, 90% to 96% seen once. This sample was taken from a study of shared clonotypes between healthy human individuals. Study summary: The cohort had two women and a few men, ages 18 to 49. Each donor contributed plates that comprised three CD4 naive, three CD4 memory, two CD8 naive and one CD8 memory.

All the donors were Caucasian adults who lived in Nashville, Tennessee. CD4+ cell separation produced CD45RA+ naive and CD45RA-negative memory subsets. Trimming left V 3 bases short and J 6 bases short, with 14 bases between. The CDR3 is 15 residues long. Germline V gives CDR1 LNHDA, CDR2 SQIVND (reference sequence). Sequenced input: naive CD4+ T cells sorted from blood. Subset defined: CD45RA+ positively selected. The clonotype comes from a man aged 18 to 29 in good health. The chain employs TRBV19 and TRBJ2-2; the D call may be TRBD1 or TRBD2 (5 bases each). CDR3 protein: CASSIGTAVAGELFF. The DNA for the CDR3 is TGTGCCAGTAGTATCGGGACGGCGGTGGCCGGGGAGCTGTTTTTT.